Each of the 3 T cell receptor beta chains below was sequenced from the same sample in a study of T cell changes during pregnancy in multiple sclerosis. This table comes from immunoSEQ multiplex PCR, and its TCRdb copy is limited to in-frame clones, with some not included. The data show around 72,000 clones, 85% to 95% seen once. The sample here was CD4+ T cells from peripheral blood mononuclear cells, taken before pregnancy. Receptors originate from a female donor with multiple sclerosis, enrolled in a pregnancy study.

The rearrangement uses TRBV7-2 and TRBJ2-5; D unclear. V was shortened by 0 bases and J by 5 bases, with 13 bases between the two germline ends. The CDR3 consists of 15 residues. CDR1 and CDR2 from the germline V gene are SGHTA and FQGNSA. CDR3 bases: TGTGCCAGCAGCTTAGCGCGTCAGGTCTGGGAGACCCAGTACTTC. It yields the protein CASSLARQVWETQYF. The full variable domain, completed using reference TRBV7-2 and TRBJ2-5, is GAGVSQSPSNKVTEKGKDVELRCDPISGHTALYWYRQSLGQGLEFLIYFQGNSAPDKSGLPSDRFSAERTGGSVSTLTIQRTQQEDSAVYLCASSLARQVWETQYFGPGTRLLVL.

This chain joins TRBV7-6 and TRBJ2-3; 15 positions agree with TRBD2. V was clipped by 5 bases and J by 0 bases; unmatched bases: 6. Germline values: CDR1 SGHVS, CDR2 FNYEAQ. CDR3 size: 18 residues. The CDR3 region is CASSQGLAGGASTDTQYF. The DNA for the CDR3 is TGTGCCAGCAGCCAAGGACTAGCGGGAGGGGCTAGCACAGATACGCAGTATTTT.

The V and J genes are TRBV4-1 and TRBJ1-1; 7 bases line up with TRBD1. The CDR3 is 14 residues long. Looked up from germline, CDR1 is MGHRA and CDR2 is YSYEKL. The V and J ends lost 2 bases and 11 bases, in that order; junction bases with no gene match: 11. The DNA for the CDR3 is TGCGCCAGCAGCCAACCGGACAGGTCTACGAGGGCTTTCTTT. Translating gives CASSQPDRSTRAFF.